One TCR beta chain is described in this entry. This sample was included in a study of T-cell reconstitution after alpha-beta-depleted transplantation in children. The TCRbeta library incorporated unique molecular identifiers. TCRdb analysed the PCR reads with MiXCR anew, one entry per CDR3 protein. The table records around 400,000 distinct CDR3 sequences, roughly 22% of them present only once. The CDR3 sequence is 12 residues long. V lost 7 bases, J lost 8 bases, and 2 bases stayed unmatched. Looked up from germline, CDR1 is MGHDK and CDR2 is SYGVNS. The sequencing here drew on PBMCs from the stem cell graft donor, taken from the stem cell graft. The receptor was derived from a human donor who donated a stem cell graft to a child with acute myeloid leukemia. This chain links TRBV25-1 with TRBJ1-6; 7 bases are a match to TRBD1. For the CDR3, the DNA is TGTGCCAGCAAGGGACAGTATTCACCCCTCCACTTT. It specifies CASKGQYSPLHF.